The entry below gives a single T cell receptor (beta chain) sequence along with its context. Antigen specificity is unknown. This record comes from a study of beta chain features in type 1 diabetes. Study in general: Sorted cells numbering under 140,000,000 were examined across all samples. Study-level points and caveats: There was a moderate but significant shortening of TCRB CDR3s in all four CD4+ subsets of Type 1 diabetes patients.

This CDR3 contains 14 residues. Germline CDR1 reads MNHEY; CDR2 reads SVGAGI. V was trimmed by 4 bases and J by 0 bases, leaving 10 bases between them. The investigators reverse transcribed all of the isolated RNA, so they sequenced expressed TCRB transcripts. Several million reads on average were seen across naive, central memory and regulatory T cell samples. Assay used: immunoSEQ multiplex PCR; TCRdb lists only in-frame clones, some missing. This table holds 200,000 to 300,000 clones, approximately 20% found once. Researchers reported sorting CD4+ naive, central memory, regulatory and stem cell-like memory cells via CD45RO/CCR7/CD25/CD127/CD95/CD27.

The clonotype was recovered from a woman in her 40s with type 1 diabetes. The rearrangement links TRBV6-5 to TRBJ2-7; perhaps TRBD1 as D (6 bases). Sequences were obtained from naive CD4+ T cells from blood. This CDR3 is CASSFNRDSYEQYF. The CDR3 DNA sequence: TGTGCCAGCAGTTTCAACAGGGACTCCTACGAGCAGTACTTC.